This T cell receptor beta chain was recovered during a study of CD8 T cells in Susac syndrome. Random hexamers were used to reverse transcribe 0.5 to 1 ug of RNA. Amplification of TCR beta CDR3 across 54 Vbeta and 13 Jbeta was performed with immunoSEQ multiplex PCR. TCRdb re-analysed the immunoSEQ multiplex PCR reads in MiXCR, keeping a single row per CDR3 protein. The table has 90,000 or so distinct CDR3 sequences, 90% to 95% seen once. V lost 4 bases, J lost 6 bases, and 6 bases lay in between. From germline, CDR1 is SQVTM and CDR2 ANQGSEA. The CDR3 is 10 amino acids. This chain links TRBV29-1 with TRBJ1-1, with unresolved D. This clonotype originated in a human donor in good health. Sequenced: CD8+ T cells from PBMCs. The DNA for the CDR3 is TGCAGCGTTGGGGAAGCTGAAGCTTTCTTT. Its protein is CSVGEAEAFF.